This TCR beta chain came from a study of graft-versus-host responses after intestinal transplantation. Measured with immunoSEQ multiplex PCR; TCRdb has only the in-frame clones, and not every one. The sample carries over 100,000 clones, around 93% recorded once. On this clone: Its antigen is undetermined.

Trimming cost V 0 bases and J 4 bases; bases outside gene matches: 6. Looked up from germline, CDR1 is SGHKS and CDR2 is YYEKEE (reference sequence). The CDR3 loop spans 15 amino acids. The rearrangement uses TRBV5-5 and TRBJ2-7, with 8 bases lining up with TRBD2. The TCR was taken from a human donor who received an intestinal transplant. The material was unstimulated CD4+ T cells sorted from spleen or lymph node cells, obtained before intestinal transplant. CDR3 region: CASSLDPAGVYEQYF. The CDR3 DNA is TGTGCCAGCAGCTTGGATCCAGCGGGAGTTTACGAGCAGTACTTC.